The entry below describes one TCR beta chain. Antigen: not known. TCRdb keeps only in-frame clones here, not all; method: immunoSEQ multiplex PCR. The data contain around 7,300 clones, almost 90% of them singletons. This entry comes from a study of T cell clonotyping in hematopoietic cell transplantation. Across the whole study: Recipient samples before transplant were obtained post-cytoreduction. General study results and limits: At the given depth, recipient repertoires were over 97% de novo clonotypes.

Time point given: recipient sample about 28 days before transplant, after cytoreduction. The input for sequencing was peripheral blood mononuclear cells, taken before stem cell transplant. The sequence was obtained from a man younger than 40 with acute myeloid leukemia. Some clones in this sample may be carry-over from other donors' samples.

The CDR3, as DNA: TGTGCCAGCAGCCCTGAGTGGGACTCCTACGAGCAGTACTTC. Its protein is CASSPEWDSYEQYF. This chain connects TRBV11-1 to TRBJ2-7; no reliable D call. The V end was cut by 5 bases, the J end by 0 bases, with 11 bases between. Germline CDR1 reads SGHAT; CDR2 reads FQDESV (reference sequence). The CDR3 is 14 residues long.